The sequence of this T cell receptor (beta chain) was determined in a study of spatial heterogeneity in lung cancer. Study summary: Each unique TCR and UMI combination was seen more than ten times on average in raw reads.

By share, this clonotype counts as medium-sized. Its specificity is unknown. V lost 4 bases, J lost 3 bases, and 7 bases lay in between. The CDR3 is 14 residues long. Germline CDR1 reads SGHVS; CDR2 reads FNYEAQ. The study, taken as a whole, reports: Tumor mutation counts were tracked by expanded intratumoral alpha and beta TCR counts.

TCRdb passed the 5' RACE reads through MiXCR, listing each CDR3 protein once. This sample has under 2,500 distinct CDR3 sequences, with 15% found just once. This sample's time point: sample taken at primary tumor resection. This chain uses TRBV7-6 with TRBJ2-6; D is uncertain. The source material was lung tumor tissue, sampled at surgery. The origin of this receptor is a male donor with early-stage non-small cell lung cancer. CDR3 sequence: CASSSPRGANVLTF. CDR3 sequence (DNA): TGTGCCAGCAGCTCCCCCCGTGGGGCCAACGTCCTGACTTTC.